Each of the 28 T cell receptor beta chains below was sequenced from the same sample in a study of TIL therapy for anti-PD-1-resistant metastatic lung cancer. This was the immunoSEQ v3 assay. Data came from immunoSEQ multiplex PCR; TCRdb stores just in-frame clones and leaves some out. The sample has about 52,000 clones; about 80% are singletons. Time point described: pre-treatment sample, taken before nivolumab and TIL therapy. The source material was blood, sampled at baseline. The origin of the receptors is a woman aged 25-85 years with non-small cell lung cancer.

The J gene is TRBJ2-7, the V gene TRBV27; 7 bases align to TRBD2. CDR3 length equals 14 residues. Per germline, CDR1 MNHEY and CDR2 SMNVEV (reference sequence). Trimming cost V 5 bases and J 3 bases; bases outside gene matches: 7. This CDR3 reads CASSRDWEGYEQYF. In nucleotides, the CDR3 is TGTGCCAGCAGTCGGGACTGGGAGGGCTACGAGCAGTACTTC.

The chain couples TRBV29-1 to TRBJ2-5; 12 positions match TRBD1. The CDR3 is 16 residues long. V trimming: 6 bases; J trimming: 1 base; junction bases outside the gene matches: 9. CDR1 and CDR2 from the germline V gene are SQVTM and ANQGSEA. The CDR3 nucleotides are TGCAGCGTCTTACTTCGGGACAGGGGGCTCCAAGAGACCCAGTACTTC. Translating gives CSVLLRDRGLQETQYF.

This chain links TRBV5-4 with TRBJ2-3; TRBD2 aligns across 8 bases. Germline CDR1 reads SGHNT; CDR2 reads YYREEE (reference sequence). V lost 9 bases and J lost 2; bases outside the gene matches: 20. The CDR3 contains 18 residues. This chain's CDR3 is CATKAGEWYRPNTDTQYF. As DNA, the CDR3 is TGTGCCACCAAAGCGGGGGAGTGGTATCGACCGAACACAGATACGCAGTATTTT.

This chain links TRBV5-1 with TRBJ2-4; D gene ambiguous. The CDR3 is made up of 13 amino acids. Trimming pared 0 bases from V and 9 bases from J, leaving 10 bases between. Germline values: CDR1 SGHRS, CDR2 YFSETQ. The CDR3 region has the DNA TGCGCCAGCAGCTTGGATCCAACCCCCATTCAGTACTTC. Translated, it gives CASSLDPTPIQYF.

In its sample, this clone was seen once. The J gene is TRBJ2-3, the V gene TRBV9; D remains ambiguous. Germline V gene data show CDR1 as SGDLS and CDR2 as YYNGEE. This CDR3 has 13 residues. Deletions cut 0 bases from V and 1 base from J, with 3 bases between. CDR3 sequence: CASSVVRTDTQYF. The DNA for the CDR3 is TGTGCCAGCAGCGTAGTACGCACAGATACGCAGTATTTT.

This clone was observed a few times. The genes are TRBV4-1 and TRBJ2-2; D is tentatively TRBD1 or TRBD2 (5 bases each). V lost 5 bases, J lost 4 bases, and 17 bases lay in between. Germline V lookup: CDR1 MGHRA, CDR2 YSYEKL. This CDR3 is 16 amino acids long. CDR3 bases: TGCGCCAGCAGCTGGGGCCGGGAACCCCTCACCGGGGAGCTGTTTTTT. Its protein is CASSWGREPLTGELFF.

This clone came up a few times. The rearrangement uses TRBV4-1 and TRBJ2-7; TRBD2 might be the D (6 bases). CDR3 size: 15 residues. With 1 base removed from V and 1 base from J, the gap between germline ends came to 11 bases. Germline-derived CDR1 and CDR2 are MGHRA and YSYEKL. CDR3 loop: CASSQVPGRSYEQYF. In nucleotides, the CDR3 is TGCGCCAGCAGCCAAGTACCTGGGAGGTCCTACGAGCAGTACTTC.

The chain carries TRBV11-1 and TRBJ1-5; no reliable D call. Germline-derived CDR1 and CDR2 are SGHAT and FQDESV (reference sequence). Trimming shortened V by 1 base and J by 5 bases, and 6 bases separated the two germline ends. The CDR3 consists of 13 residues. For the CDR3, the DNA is TGTGCCAGCAGCTTAGAACAGTATCAGCCCCAGCATTTT. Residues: CASSLEQYQPQHF.

CDR3 nucleotide sequence: TGTGCCAGCAGCCAAAAGCGGGCTAGCACAGATACGCAGTATTTT. Protein product: CASSQKRASTDTQYF. The chain combines TRBV7-9 with TRBJ2-3, with D possibly being TRBD2 (6 bases). The CDR3 loop spans 15 amino acids. CDR1 and CDR2 (germline): SEHNR, FQNEAQ (reference sequence). V was shortened by 5 bases and J by 0 bases, with 12 bases between the two germline ends.

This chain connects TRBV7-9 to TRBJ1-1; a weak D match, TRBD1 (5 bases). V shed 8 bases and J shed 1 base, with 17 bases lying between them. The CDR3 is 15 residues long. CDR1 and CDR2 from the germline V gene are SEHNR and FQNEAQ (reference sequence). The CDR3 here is CASGRGGQGNTEAFF. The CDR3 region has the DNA TGTGCCAGCGGAAGGGGTGGGCAGGGGAACACTGAAGCTTTCTTT.

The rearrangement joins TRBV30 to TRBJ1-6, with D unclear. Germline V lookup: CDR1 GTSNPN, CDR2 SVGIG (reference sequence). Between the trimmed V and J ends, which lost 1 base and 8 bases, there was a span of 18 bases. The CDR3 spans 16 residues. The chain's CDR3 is CAWSGGSSGSDSPLHF. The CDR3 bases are TGTGCCTGGAGTGGGGGAAGTTCGGGGAGTGATTCACCCCTCCACTTT.

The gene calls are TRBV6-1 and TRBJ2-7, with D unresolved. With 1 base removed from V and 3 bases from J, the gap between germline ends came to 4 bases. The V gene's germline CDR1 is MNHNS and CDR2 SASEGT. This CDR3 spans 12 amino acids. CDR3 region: CASSEGVYEQYF. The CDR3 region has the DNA TGTGCCAGCAGTGAAGGGGTCTACGAGCAGTACTTC.

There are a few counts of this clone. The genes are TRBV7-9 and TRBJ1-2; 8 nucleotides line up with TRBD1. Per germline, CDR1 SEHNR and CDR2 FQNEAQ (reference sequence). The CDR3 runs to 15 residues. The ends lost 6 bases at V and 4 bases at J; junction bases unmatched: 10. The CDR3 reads CASRSDRGIVYGYTF. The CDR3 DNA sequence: TGTGCCAGCAGATCAGACAGGGGAATAGTCTATGGCTACACCTTC.

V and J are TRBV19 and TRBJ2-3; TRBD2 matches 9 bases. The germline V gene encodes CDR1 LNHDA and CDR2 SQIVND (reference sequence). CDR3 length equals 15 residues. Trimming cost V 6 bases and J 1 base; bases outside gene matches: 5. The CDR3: CASSPSGRRTDTQYF. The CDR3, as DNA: TGTGCCAGTAGCCCAAGCGGGAGGCGCACAGATACGCAGTATTTT.

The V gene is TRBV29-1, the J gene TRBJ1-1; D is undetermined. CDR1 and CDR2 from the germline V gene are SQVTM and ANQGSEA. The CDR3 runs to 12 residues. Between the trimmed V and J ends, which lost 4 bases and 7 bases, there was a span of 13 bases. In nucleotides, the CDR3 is TGCAGCGTTGTTAACGCAGAGGTTGAAGCTTTCTTT. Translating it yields CSVVNAEVEAFF.

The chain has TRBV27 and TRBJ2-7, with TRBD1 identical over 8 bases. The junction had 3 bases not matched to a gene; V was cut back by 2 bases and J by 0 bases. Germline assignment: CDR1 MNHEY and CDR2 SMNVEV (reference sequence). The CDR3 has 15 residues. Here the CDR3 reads CASSLQQGGSYEQYF. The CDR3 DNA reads TGTGCCAGCAGTTTACAACAGGGGGGCTCCTACGAGCAGTACTTC.

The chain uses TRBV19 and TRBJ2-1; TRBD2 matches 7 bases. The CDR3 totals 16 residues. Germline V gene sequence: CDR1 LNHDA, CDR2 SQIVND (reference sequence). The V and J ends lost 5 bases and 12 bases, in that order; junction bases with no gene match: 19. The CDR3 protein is CASSFIGDSGAEGQFF. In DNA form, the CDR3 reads TGTGCCAGTAGTTTCATCGGTGACAGCGGGGCGGAGGGGCAGTTCTTC.

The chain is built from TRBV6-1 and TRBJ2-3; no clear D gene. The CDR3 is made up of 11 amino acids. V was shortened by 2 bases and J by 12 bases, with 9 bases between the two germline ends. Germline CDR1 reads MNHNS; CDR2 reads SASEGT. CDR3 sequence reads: CASSESVGQYF. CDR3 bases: TGTGCCAGCAGTGAATCTGTGGGTCAGTATTTT.

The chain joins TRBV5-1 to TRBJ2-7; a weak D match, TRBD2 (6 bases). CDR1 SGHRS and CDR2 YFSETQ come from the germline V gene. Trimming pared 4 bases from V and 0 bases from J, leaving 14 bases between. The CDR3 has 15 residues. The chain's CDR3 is CASSQLGLSSYEQYF. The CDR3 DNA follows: TGCGCCAGCAGCCAGTTGGGACTCAGCTCCTACGAGCAGTACTTC.

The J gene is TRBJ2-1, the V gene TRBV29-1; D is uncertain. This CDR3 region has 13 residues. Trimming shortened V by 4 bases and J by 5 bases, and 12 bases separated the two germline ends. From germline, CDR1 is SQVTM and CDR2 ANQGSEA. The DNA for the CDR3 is TGCAGCGTTGGGCTACCCATCGACAATGAGCAGTTCTTC. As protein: CSVGLPIDNEQFF.

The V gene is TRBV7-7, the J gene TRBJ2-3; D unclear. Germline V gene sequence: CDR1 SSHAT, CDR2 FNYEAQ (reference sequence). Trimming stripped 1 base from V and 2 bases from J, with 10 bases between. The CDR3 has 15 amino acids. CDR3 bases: TGTGCCAGCAGCTTAGACTATTCCTCCACAGATACGCAGTATTTT. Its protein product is CASSLDYSSTDTQYF.

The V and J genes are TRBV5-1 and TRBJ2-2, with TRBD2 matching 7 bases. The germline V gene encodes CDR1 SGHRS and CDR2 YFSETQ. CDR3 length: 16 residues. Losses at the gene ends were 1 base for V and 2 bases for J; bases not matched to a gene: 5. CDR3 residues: CASSLQLATNTGELFF. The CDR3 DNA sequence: TGCGCCAGCAGCTTGCAACTAGCGACTAACACCGGGGAGCTGTTTTTT.

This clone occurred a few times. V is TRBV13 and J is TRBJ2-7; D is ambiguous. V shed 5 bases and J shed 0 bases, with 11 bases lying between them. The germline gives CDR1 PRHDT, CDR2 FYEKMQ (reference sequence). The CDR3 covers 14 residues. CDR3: CASSPRPDSYEQYF. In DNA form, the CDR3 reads TGTGCCAGCAGCCCCCGACCGGACTCCTACGAGCAGTACTTC. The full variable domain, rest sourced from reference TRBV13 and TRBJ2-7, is AAGVIQSPRHLIKEKRETATLKCYPIPRHDTVYWYQQGPGQDPQFLISFYEKMQSDKGSIPDRFSAQQFSDYHSELNMSSLELGDSALYFCASSPRPDSYEQYFGPGTRLTVT.

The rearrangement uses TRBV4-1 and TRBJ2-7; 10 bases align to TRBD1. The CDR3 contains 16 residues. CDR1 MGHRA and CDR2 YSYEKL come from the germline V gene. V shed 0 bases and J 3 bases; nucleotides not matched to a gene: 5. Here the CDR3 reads CASSQEPRDRGYEQYF. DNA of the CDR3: TGCGCCAGCAGCCAAGAACCCCGGGACAGGGGCTACGAGCAGTACTTC.

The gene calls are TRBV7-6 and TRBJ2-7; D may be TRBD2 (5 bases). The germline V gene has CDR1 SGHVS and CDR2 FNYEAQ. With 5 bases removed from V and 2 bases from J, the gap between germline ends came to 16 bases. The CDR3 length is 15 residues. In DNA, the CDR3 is TGTGCCAGCAGCCGAGCTGAGGGTAGAACCTACGAGCAGTACTTC. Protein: CASSRAEGRTYEQYF.

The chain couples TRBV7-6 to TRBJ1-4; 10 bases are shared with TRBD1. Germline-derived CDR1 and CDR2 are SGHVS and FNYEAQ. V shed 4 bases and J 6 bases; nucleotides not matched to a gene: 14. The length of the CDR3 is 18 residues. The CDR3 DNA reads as TGTGCCAGCAGCTACGGACCGGGACAGGGGAAGGCGGATGAAAAACTGTTTTTT. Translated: CASSYGPGQGKADEKLFF. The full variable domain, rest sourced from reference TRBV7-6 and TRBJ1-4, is GAGVSQSPRYKVTKRGQDVALRCDPISGHVSLYWYRQALGQGPEFLTYFNYEAQQDKSGLPNDRFSAERPEGSISTLTIQRTEQRDSAMYRCASSYGPGQGKADEKLFFGSGTQLSVL.

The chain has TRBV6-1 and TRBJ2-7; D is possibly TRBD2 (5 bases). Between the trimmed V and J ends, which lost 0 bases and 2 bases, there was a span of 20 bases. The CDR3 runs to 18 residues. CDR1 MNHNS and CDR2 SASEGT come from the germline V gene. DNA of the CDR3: TGTGCCAGCAGTGAAGCATTAGCACGGGGTACTAAAACCTACGAGCAGTACTTC. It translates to CASSEALARGTKTYEQYF.

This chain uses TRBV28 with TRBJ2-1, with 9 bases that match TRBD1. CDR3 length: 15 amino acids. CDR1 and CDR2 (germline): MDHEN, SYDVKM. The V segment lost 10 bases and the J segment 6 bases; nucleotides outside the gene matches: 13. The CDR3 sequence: CAISSPGQGINEQFF. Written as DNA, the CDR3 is TGTGCCATAAGCAGTCCGGGACAGGGTATCAATGAGCAGTTCTTC.